This TCR beta chain was obtained from a study of shared clonotypes between healthy human individuals (TCRdb year 2020). Describing the broader study: A few men and two women, aged 18 to 49 years, made up the cohort. For each donor, three plates each were used for CD4 naive and CD4 memory, two plates were used for CD8 naive, and one plate was used for CD8 memory. The study deeply sequenced blood TCR repertoires of about 5 healthy adults to estimate repertoire size and the extent of clonotype sharing between individuals. Libraries were prepared and TCR repertoires were sequenced by different laboratories using diverse techniques, in order to increase sequencing depth and limit assay-specific biases. Per donor, leukapheresis produced somewhere between about 0.94 and 9 billion PBMCs. What the research found in general, with its limitations: The genetic and exposure-history diversity represented was limited by the small number of donors. Naive subsets generally had larger estimated clonotype richness than memory subsets. Around 5% of naive CD4, roughly 3.6% of naive CD8, around 2.3% of memory CD4, and 0.4% of memory CD8 clonotypes were shared across several donors. Even with the large sequencing depth, rarefaction of the sorted-subset datasets indicated that sequencing was incomplete. Pairwise subsampling led to the expectation that sequencing depth would affect the degree of clonotype sharing among donors. Only blood was sampled, and tissue TCR repertoires likely differ from those in blood. Compared with non-shared clonotypes, the clonotypes found in all four sorted-subset donors had higher generation probabilities.

The count of this clone is one. The antigen it recognizes is unknown. No base quality values were provided; no much bigger clone lies one nucleotide off. Donors were healthy HIV-negative adults with no recently reported acute infections or vaccinations. Every donor was a Caucasian adult residing in Nashville, Tennessee, USA. Magnetic negative selection was used to enrich CD4+ T cells, after which naive cells were positively selected on CD45RA and the negative fraction became the memory subset. After blood collection by leukapheresis, PBMCs were isolated using Ficoll-Histopaque density gradient centrifugation and then cryopreserved in the vapor phase of liquid nitrogen. Purity and quantity of every magnetically sorted T cell population were checked by analytical flow cytometry. Genomic DNA was isolated from every sorted fraction and measured by UV absorbance on a Nanodrop 2000c. Using the deep immunoSEQ assay, TCR CDR3 regions were amplified from genomic DNA by multiplex PCR. Extracted genomic DNA from each cell subset was distributed evenly across all wells of several immunoSEQ 96-well plates, and each plate was treated as a replicate. Each replicate PCR for sorted subsets received around 210 ng genomic DNA, equal to about 30,000 T cell genomes. Purified libraries were quantified with a Qubit 3.0 fluorometer, sized on a Bioanalyzer 2100, and re-quantified with the KAPA Library Quantification kit. Each immunoSEQ 96-well plate was sequenced on its own single-read 150-cycle Illumina NextSeq 550 flow cell. Per the source publication's procedure: Because only junctional sequences without quality scores were contained in the immunoSEQ output, filtering matching that applied to full-length reads could not be performed. Sequences were annotated with PyIR, a Python wrapper for IgBLAST v1.9, using IMGT germline references to assign V/J genes and CDR3. Reads were filtered out if the reads had weak V/J assignments (E-value above 1e-6), no CDR3, stop codons, out-of-frame junctions, or ambiguous translated residues. A V3J clonotype was defined by an identical inferred V gene, J gene, and CDR3 amino acid sequence. Percentage overlap between repertoires was computed as shared unique clonotypes divided by the size of the smaller repertoire. Repertoire richness was assessed with RTK rarefaction, the Chao1 estimator, and Recon v2.1 estimates of unobserved clonotypes. For all TCRbeta clonotypes obtained by the gDNA method from several donors, generation probabilities were computed with OLGA. TCRdb took over this immuneACCESS table, retaining in-frame rearrangements with V and J assigned. Such tables are incomplete; in checked studies, under half of the missing clones stem from an unresolved V gene, and the remainder is unexplained. That table supplies the V and J calls and clone size; D and trimming were determined from the DNA. For this sample there are around 980,000 clones; about 84% appear just once. The ten largest clones represent 0.5% to 0.65% of the sample.

The germline V gene gives CDR1 as SNHLY and CDR2 as FYNNEI. CDR3 length: 18 amino acids, cysteine to phenylalanine. The DNA shown is the 54-base CDR3, in frame from base 1. For this chain, trimming is 8 bases at the V end and 0 bases at the J end, and the number of junction bases without a gene match is 16. Sample: memory CD4+ T cells from PBMCs. According to the study, the label for this sample's cell subset or site signals: CD45RA-negative fraction. This TCR came from a man in his late teens or twenties in good health. Some clones in this sample may be carry-over from other donors' samples. This chain is built from TRBV2 and TRBJ1-3; 7 central nucleotides agree with TRBD1. CDR3 region: CASEPGTELYYSGNTIYF. The nucleotide sequence reads TGTGCCAGCGAGCCAGGGACAGAACTTTACTACTCTGGAAACACCATATATTTT.